What follows is one T cell receptor beta chain and its context. Authors' processing steps: Amplification with reference gene primers provided the estimates of nucleated cell counts. The repertoire was sequenced with immunoSEQ multiplex PCR; TCRdb's copy has only in-frame clones and lacks some. V, J and clone size reflect that table, while D and trimming were determined from the DNA. This table has approximately 85,000 clones, 85% to 95% appearing once. The sample is drawn from a study of blood T cell repertoires in COVID-19. As for the study in general: Some COVID-19 samples were acute and others convalescent; all came from the United States, Italy and Spain.

Trimming took off 10 bases at V and 1 base at J, with 19 bases between the two ends. The CDR3 contains 15 residues. Germline V CDR1 and CDR2: MNHEY, SVGAGI. The sequencing sample was made of peripheral blood. This sequence joins TRBV6-5 and TRBJ1-2; possible D gene TRBD1, 5 bases. This receptor was obtained from a woman aged 60-70 years with active COVID-19. The CDR3 nucleotides read TGTGCCACCTCTACGGGGGTTTTTCTTAACTATGGCTACACCTTC. This gives the protein CATSTGVFLNYGYTF.